A selection of T cell receptor beta chains follows, all from one sample in a study of blood T cell repertoires in COVID-19. Sequenced by immunoSEQ multiplex PCR; TCRdb stores in-frame clones only, minus some. The sample consists of around 200,000 clones, under 85% of them appearing once. Input material: peripheral blood. Receptors originate from a woman in her 30s with COVID-19, enrolled during active disease. Both conserved end residues are part of each CDR3. A D gene is named only where the DNA matches it firmly. For some rows the clone size is stated as once, few or many, or as a class when expanded; others skip it.

TRBV2	NA	NA	13	TRBJ2-5	CASQSAGKETQYF	TGTGCCAGTCAAAGCGCGGGGAAAGAGACCCAGTACTTC
TRBV11-1	NA	NA	15	TRBJ2-2	CASSTGILNTGELFF	TGTGCCAGCAGCACCGGGATCCTGAACACCGGGGAGCTGTTTTTT
TRBV4-3	NA	NA	15	TRBJ1-2	CASSQEGRDNYGYTF	TGCGCCAGCAGCCAAGAGGGGAGGGATAACTATGGCTACACCTTC
TRBV24-1	NA	NA	12	TRBJ2-1	CATSDFTGQEFF	TGTGCCACCAGTGATTTTACAGGGCAGGAGTTCTTC
TRBV28	NA	TRBD1	14	TRBJ2-7	CASSPTGGWGEQYF	TGTGCCAGCAGTCCCACAGGGGGTTGGGGGGAGCAGTACTTC
TRBV19	NA	NA	15	TRBJ1-5	CASSIPGVSNQPQHF	TGTGCCAGTAGTATACCCGGGGTTAGCAATCAGCCCCAGCATTTT
TRBV4-3	NA	NA	16	TRBJ1-1	CASSQEQETRNTEAFF	TGCGCCAGCAGCCAAGAACAGGAAACCCGGAACACTGAAGCTTTCTTT
TRBV27	NA	TRBD1	15	TRBJ1-5	CASSYTGASNQPQHF	TGTGCCAGCAGTTATACAGGGGCTAGCAATCAGCCCCAGCATTTT
TRBV7-9	NA	TRBD2	16	TRBJ2-1	CASSSWTSGDGNEQFF	TGTGCCAGCAGCTCTTGGACTAGCGGAGACGGCAATGAGCAGTTCTTC
TRBV2	NA	NA	13	TRBJ1-1	CASSVGVGTEAFF	TGTGCCAGCAGTGTGGGCGTGGGCACTGAAGCTTTCTTT
TRBV6-5	NA	NA	13	TRBJ1-2	CASSWTDSDGYTF	TGTGCCAGCAGTTGGACCGACAGCGATGGCTACACCTTC
TRBV6-5	NA	NA	16	TRBJ1-1	CASSYTPAGASTEAFF	TGTGCCAGCAGTTACACCCCCGCGGGGGCCTCCACTGAAGCTTTCTTT
TRBV28	NA	TRBD1	15	TRBJ1-2	CASSSRDRGNYGYTF	TGTGCCAGCAGTTCCCGTGACAGGGGGAACTATGGCTACACCTTC
TRBV2	NA	NA	13	TRBJ2-3	CASVDWSTDTQYF	TGTGCCAGCGTGGACTGGAGCACAGATACGCAGTATTTT
TRBV7-9	NA	NA	13	TRBJ1-1	CASSFTGLGEAFF	TGTGCCAGCAGCTTTACAGGGTTGGGTGAAGCTTTCTTT
TRBV6-2/TRBV6-3	NA	NA	15	TRBJ1-1	CASSYSKLPNTEAFF	TGTGCCAGCAGTTACTCGAAACTCCCGAACACTGAAGCTTTCTTT
TRBV5-5	NA	TRBD1	15	TRBJ1-5	CASSTTGNWNQPQHF	TGTGCCAGCAGCACGACAGGGAATTGGAATCAGCCCCAGCATTTT
TRBV29-1	NA	NA	13	TRBJ2-1	CSCRPERDNEQFF	TGCAGCTGCCGCCCCGAGAGAGACAATGAGCAGTTCTTC
TRBV9	NA	TRBD1	15	TRBJ1-1	CASSAKDRSYTEAFF	TGTGCCAGCAGCGCGAAGGACAGGAGTTACACTGAAGCTTTCTTT
TRBV29-1	NA	NA	12	TRBJ1-4	CSVRTVNEKLFF	TGCAGCGTTCGGACAGTTAATGAAAAACTGTTTTTT
TRBV9	few	TRBD1	15	TRBJ2-1	CASSPRDRSYNEQFF	TGTGCCAGCAGCCCTCGGGACAGGAGCTACAATGAGCAGTTCTTC
TRBV13	NA	NA	14	TRBJ2-3	CASSVGAGTDTQYF	TGTGCCAGCAGCGTGGGGGCAGGCACAGATACGCAGTATTTT
TRBV6-5	once	NA	14	TRBJ2-3	CASGDYDGTDTQYF	TGTGCCAGCGGAGACTACGATGGCACAGATACGCAGTATTTT
TRBV5-6	NA	TRBD2	16	TRBJ2-3	CASSWRTSGVSDTQYF	TGTGCCAGCAGCTGGCGGACTAGCGGTGTTAGTGATACGCAGTATTTT
TRBV18	NA	NA	14	TRBJ2-1	CASSPPTASLLGFF	TGTGCCAGCTCACCACCGACAGCCTCCCTCTTGGGGTTCTTC
TRBV5-1	NA	NA	16	TRBJ2-7	CASSSNRDSGAYEQYF	TGCGCCAGCAGCTCAAACCGGGACTCGGGCGCCTACGAGCAGTACTTC
TRBV5-6	NA	NA	17	TRBJ1-4	CASSQRQATATNEKLFF	TGTGCCAGCAGCCAAAGACAGGCAACGGCGACTAATGAAAAACTGTTTTTT
TRBV6-6	once	NA	14	TRBJ1-4	CASSHLSTNEKLFF	TGTGCCAGCAGTCATCTATCAACTAATGAAAAACTGTTTTTT
TRBV5-1	NA	NA	15	TRBJ1-1	CASSWGGRMNTEAFF	TGCGCCAGCAGCTGGGGGGGTAGGATGAACACTGAAGCTTTCTTT
TRBV9	NA	NA	15	TRBJ2-7	CASSVGGRSSYEQYF	TGTGCCAGCAGCGTAGGGGGCAGGAGCTCCTACGAGCAGTACTTC
TRBV25-1	NA	TRBD2	14	TRBJ2-1	CASSRAGGANEQFF	TGTGCCAGCAGTCGAGCGGGAGGAGCGAATGAGCAGTTCTTC
TRBV2	once	TRBD1	14	TRBJ1-2	CASSLGTANYGYTF	TGTGCCAGCAGCCTCGGGACAGCTAACTATGGCTACACCTTC
TRBV2	NA	TRBD2	19	TRBJ2-5	CASSGGSGLAGNYQETQYF	TGTGCCAGCAGTGGGGGATCGGGACTAGCGGGGAACTACCAAGAGACCCAGTACTTC
TRBV3-1/TRBV3-2	NA	NA	12	TRBJ1-1	CASSQALRQAFF	TGTGCCAGCAGCCAAGCACTCAGGCAAGCTTTCTTT
TRBV10-3	once	TRBD1	16	TRBJ1-5	CAISDKGQGNNQPQHF	TGTGCCATCAGTGATAAGGGACAGGGGAACAATCAGCCCCAGCATTTT
TRBV3-1/TRBV3-2	NA	NA	19	TRBJ1-6	CASSPKSEYSTSYNSPLHF	TGTGCCAGCAGCCCGAAATCCGAGTACTCCACCTCCTATAATTCACCCCTCCACTTT
TRBV6-2/TRBV6-3	few	NA	15	TRBJ2-7	CASSPRGMGTYEQYF	TGTGCCAGCAGTCCCAGGGGAATGGGCACCTACGAGCAGTACTTC
TRBV6-6	few	NA	16	TRBJ1-5	CASSSGTVGGYQPQHF	TGTGCCAGCAGTTCCGGGACTGTCGGGGGGTATCAGCCCCAGCATTTT
TRBV5-5	once	TRBD2	17	TRBJ2-2	CASSLVAQAGGTGELFF	TGTGCCAGCAGCTTGGTTGCGCAGGCCGGGGGGACCGGGGAGCTGTTTTTT
TRBV9	NA	TRBD1	14	TRBJ2-1	CASSVEGALNEQFF	TGTGCCAGCAGCGTAGAGGGGGCATTGAATGAGCAGTTCTTC
TRBV11-2	few	NA	14	TRBJ2-1	CASITRGGGNEQFF	TGTGCCAGCATCACGCGGGGAGGGGGGAATGAGCAGTTCTTC
TRBV28	NA	NA	15	TRBJ2-4	CASSLGTGRTNIQYF	TGTGCCAGCAGTTTAGGTACAGGCCGGACAAACATTCAGTACTTC
TRBV6-5	NA	TRBD1	16	TRBJ2-5	CASSLGVGQGGETQYF	TGTGCCAGCAGTTTGGGGGTCGGACAGGGAGGAGAGACCCAGTACTTC
TRBV5-1	NA	NA	14	TRBJ1-1	CASSLERLNTEAFF	TGCGCCAGCAGCTTGGAGAGATTGAACACTGAAGCTTTCTTT